This T cell receptor (beta chain) is from a study of cytomegalovirus exposure and HLA in healthy donors. These donors counted as nominally healthy when sampled, but unrecorded immune exposures were likely. In regard to this clone: The antigen remains unidentified.

Amplification used 60 Vbeta primers and 13 Jbeta primers. Repertoires were generated with immunoSEQ multiplex PCR, while TCRdb's copy carries only in-frame clones and drops some. This sample has 95,000 to 150,000 clones, with around three quarters found just once. Notes on the study in general: A later analysis reported that several of the most significant clusters appeared to be linked to common viral pathogens, among them Epstein-Barr virus.

Trimming took 0 bases from V and 3 from J; bases not matched to a gene: 5. CDR1 and CDR2 (germline): GTSNPN, SVGIG (reference sequence). The CDR3 spans 15 residues. The sample taken for sequencing was PBMCs. The receptor's source is a man aged 18 to 29 in good health and CMV-seropositive. The chain carries TRBV30 and TRBJ1-1; 9 bases align to TRBD1. The CDR3 is CAWSVTGGWDTEAFF. CDR3 DNA sequence: TGTGCCTGGAGTGTGACAGGGGGTTGGGACACTGAAGCTTTCTTT.